This T cell receptor (beta chain) comes out of a study of blood T cells in healthy people across ages. Whole-study results and caveats: Age showed a roughly linear inverse relationship with TCR beta diversity per million T cells. Among long-lived donors, naive CD4+ cells were more numerous and diversity higher than in aged donors.

To note about this clonotype: Its matching antigen is unknown.

Total RNA amounts of at least 5.5 micrograms were extracted per sample. Through a sample-barcoded 5' primer and a J-beta primer mix, a second PCR was run for 7 to 11 cycles. TCRdb called the 5' RACE reads again in MiXCR, with one record for every CDR3 protein. The table records some 1,800,000 distinct CDR3 sequences, about two fifths of them present only once. Specimen: blood. This clonotype was obtained from a human donor in good health.

CDR3 coding DNA: TGCGCCAGCAGACAACAGGGGAATCCCACAGATACGCAGTATTTT. It codes for CASRQQGNPTDTQYF. The V and J genes are TRBV5-1 and TRBJ2-3; 7 nucleotides line up with TRBD1. Germline trimming cut 5 bases from V and 2 bases from J; bases unmatched to any gene: 8. Germline-derived CDR1 and CDR2 are SGHRS and YFSETQ. The CDR3 totals 15 residues.